Following are 13 T cell receptor beta chains from one sample sequenced in a study of T-cell memory formation after mild COVID-19. TCRdb called the 5' RACE reads again in MiXCR, with one record for every CDR3 protein. The sample includes approximately 260,000 distinct CDR3 sequences, 15% to 20% of them seen just once. The sequenced sample was PBMCs or a T cell subset sorted from them (not recorded which). The receptors shown here come from a man aged 18 to 29 who had mild COVID-19 (a few samples of this study predate the infection). Cell type and time point are not known.

The chain couples TRBV5-1 to TRBJ1-6; tentative D call: TRBD1 (5 bases). The V gene's germline CDR1 is SGHRS and CDR2 YFSETQ. V dropped 0 bases and J dropped 5 bases, with 9 bases sitting between them. The CDR3 is 15 residues long. In nucleotides, the CDR3 is TGCGCCAGCAGCTTGGACAGGCCCGATAATTCACCCCTCCACTTT. Its protein product is CASSLDRPDNSPLHF.

The genes are TRBV7-2 and TRBJ2-5, with 7 bases that match TRBD2. Trimming removed 3 bases from V and 5 bases from J; junction bases left unmatched: 12. The germline CDR1 and CDR2 sequences are SGHTA and FQGNSA. This CDR3 has 16 amino acids. The CDR3: CASSLGRLSGTETQYF. In DNA form, the CDR3 reads TGTGCCAGCAGCTTGGGACGACTAAGCGGGACCGAGACCCAGTACTTC.

The V and J genes are TRBV7-9 and TRBJ2-3; 10 bases are a match to TRBD2. V shed 1 base and J 1 base; nucleotides not matched to a gene: 2. The CDR3 has 16 residues. Germline CDR1 SEHNR, CDR2 FQNEAQ (reference sequence). The CDR3: CASSLVAGGRTDTQYF. The CDR3 region has the DNA TGTGCCAGCAGCTTAGTAGCGGGGGGTCGCACAGATACGCAGTATTTT.

The V gene is TRBV30, the J gene TRBJ1-4, with D possibly matching TRBD1 (5 bases). Germline lookup yields CDR1 GTSNPN and CDR2 SVGIG (reference sequence). With 1 base removed from V and 5 bases from J, the gap between germline ends came to 11 bases. The length of the CDR3 is 14 residues. The CDR3 coding sequence is TGTGCCTGGAGTGCGACAGACGTAAATGAAAAACTGTTTTTT. The encoded protein is CAWSATDVNEKLFF. Full variable domain (outside the CDR3, taken from reference TRBV30 and TRBJ1-4): SQTIHQWPATLVQPVGSPLSLECTVEGTSNPNLYWYRQAAGRGLQLLFYSVGIGQISSEVPQNLSASRPQDRQFILSSKKLLLSDSGFYLCAWSATDVNEKLFFGSGTQLSVL.

Details on this clonotype: One junction end disagrees with the germline gene, perhaps due to a read error. This chain uses TRBV11-2 with TRBJ1-1; D is unclear. The CDR3 extends over 12 amino acids. CDR1 and CDR2 (germline): SGHAT, FQNNGV. CDR3 protein: CASSLRTRAAGF. The CDR3 DNA is TGTGCCAGCAGCTTACGGACTCGAGCCGCGGGCTTT.

This clonotype was observed a few times. This chain connects TRBV4-1 to TRBJ1-1; no firm D call. The CDR3 consists of 14 residues. The germline V and J ends were trimmed by 0 bases and 0 bases, with 5 bases remaining between them. Germline CDR1 and CDR2: MGHRA and YSYEKL. The CDR3 here is CASSQDRVNTEAFF. DNA of the CDR3: TGCGCCAGCAGCCAAGATAGGGTGAACACTGAAGCTTTCTTT.

This clonotype was seen only a few times. V is TRBV7-2 and J is TRBJ2-5; 7 bases align to TRBD1. The CDR3 spans 14 residues. V gave up 6 bases and J gave up 7 bases; unmatched junction bases: 11. Germline V CDR1 and CDR2: SGHTA, FQGNSA. CDR3 amino acids: CASSSGTAKGTQYF. CDR3 nucleotide sequence: TGTGCCAGCAGTTCCGGGACAGCCAAAGGGACCCAGTACTTC. The whole variable domain, filled in from reference TRBV7-2 and TRBJ2-5, reads GAGVSQSPSNKVTEKGKDVELRCDPISGHTALYWYRQSLGQGLEFLIYFQGNSAPDKSGLPSDRFSAERTGGSVSTLTIQRTQQEDSAVYLCASSSGTAKGTQYFGPGTRLLVL.

This clonotype appeared many times. The genes are TRBV10-3 and TRBJ2-7; maybe TRBD2 (5 bases). Germline V gene lookup returns CDR1 ENHRY and CDR2 SYGVKD. CDR3 size: 13 residues. Trimming took 9 bases from V and 3 from J, leaving 15 bases between them. The CDR3 loop is CAMSPGKDYEQYV. The CDR3 DNA sequence: TGTGCCATGAGCCCGGGAAAAGACTACGAGCAGTACGTC.

V usage is TRBV20-1 and J usage is TRBJ2-7; 12 bases agree with TRBD2. The CDR3 has 14 residues. Trimming took 2 bases from V and 4 from J; bases not matched to a gene: 3. The germline gives CDR1 DFQATT, CDR2 SNEGSKA (reference sequence). Here the CDR3 DNA reads TGCAGTGCTAGACAAGGACTAGCGGGATACGAGCAGTACGTC. It translates to CSARQGLAGYEQYV.

This clonotype was picked up a small number of times. This chain connects TRBV12-3 or TRBV12-4 to TRBJ2-1; the D is unclear. The CDR3 extends over 12 amino acids. With 3 bases removed from V and 11 bases from J, the gap between germline ends came to 11 bases. The CDR3 DNA follows: TGTGCCAGCAGTTTCGAAAGGCTCAAGCAGTTCTTC. The encoded protein is CASSFERLKQFF.

V is TRBV4-1 and J is TRBJ2-7; 10 bases map to TRBD1. The CDR3 consists of 15 residues. CDR1 MGHRA and CDR2 YSYEKL come from the germline V gene. The J segment lost 2 bases and the V segment lost 6 bases, leaving 7 bases of the junction unmatched. In nucleotides, the CDR3 is TGCGCCAGCAGTTACCCCGGGACAGGGGCCTACGAGCAGTACTTC. Protein product: CASSYPGTGAYEQYF.

This clonotype was seen at least ten times. The chain employs TRBV5-1 and TRBJ2-1, with D possibly matching TRBD2 (6 bases). Germline assignment: CDR1 SGHRS and CDR2 YFSETQ. Trimming stripped 4 bases from V and 4 bases from J, with 15 bases between. The length of the CDR3 is 15 residues. In nucleotides, the CDR3 is TGCGCCAGCAGCGGGGGGACCGTAGTTTACAATGAGCAGTTCTTC. Its protein product is CASSGGTVVYNEQFF.

At least ten counts were recorded for this clonotype. V is TRBV5-1 and J is TRBJ2-1; tentatively, D is TRBD1 (6 bases). V was cut by 0 bases and J by 3 bases, with 10 bases left in between. There are 15 residues in the CDR3. The germline CDR1 and CDR2 sequences are SGHRS and YFSETQ. CDR3 loop: CASSLAGAGYNEQFF. The CDR3 region has the DNA TGCGCCAGCAGCTTGGCAGGGGCTGGCTACAATGAGCAGTTCTTC.